A single sample is the source of the 30 T cell receptor beta chains below, sequenced in a study of T-cell memory formation after mild COVID-19. TCRdb called the 5' RACE reads again in MiXCR, with one record for every CDR3 protein. Altogether 95,000 to 120,000 distinct CDR3 sequences are present, about 20% being singletons, with the ten largest covering approximately 40%. The sample consisted of PBMCs or a T cell subset sorted from them (not recorded which). The receptors originated from a man between 18 and 29 years old who had mild COVID-19 (a few samples of this study predate the infection). Cell type and time point are not known.

V is TRBV11-2 and J is TRBJ2-1; the D is unclear. V lost 6 bases to trimming and J lost 7 bases, with 19 bases between them. The CDR3 spans 15 residues. Germline CDR1 reads SGHAT; CDR2 reads FQNNGV. The CDR3 sequence is CASRLEGLSWNEQFF. CDR3 nucleotides: TGTGCCAGCAGACTTGAAGGGCTATCGTGGAATGAGCAGTTCTTC.

The gene calls are TRBV6-2 or TRBV6-3 and TRBJ2-1; D gene unclear. Germline V lookup: CDR1 MNHEY, CDR2 SVGEGT. The CDR3 length is 13 residues. V gave up 3 bases and J gave up 4 bases, with 7 bases separating them. For the CDR3, the DNA is TGTGCCAGCAGTTATGCGGCTTACAATGAGCAGTTCTTC. Translation gives CASSYAAYNEQFF.

The chain joins TRBV6-2 or TRBV6-3 to TRBJ2-7, with 11 bases lining up with TRBD2. The germline V gene encodes CDR1 MNHEY and CDR2 SVGEGT. The CDR3 runs to 15 residues. J lost 5 bases, V lost 8 bases, and 11 bases had no gene match. CDR3 nucleotides: TGTGCCAGCGGAGTTAGCGGGGGGGCCGTCGACGAGCAGTACTTC. Amino acids: CASGVSGGAVDEQYF.

The V call is TRBV7-9, the J call TRBJ2-6, with D tentatively TRBD1 (6 bases). The V end lost 5 bases, the J end lost 1 base, and 15 bases lay between the germline ends. The CDR3 is 17 residues long. Germline CDR1 reads SEHNR; CDR2 reads FQNEAQ (reference sequence). CDR3 in DNA: TGTGCCAGCAGCGCCGAAATACAGGGTTCTGGGGCCAACGTCCTGACTTTC. This sequence encodes CASSAEIQGSGANVLTF.

Note on this clonotype: This could be a read error, since a much larger clone is one nucleotide away. The V call is TRBV5-1, the J call TRBJ2-7, with TRBD1 matching over 10 bases. The CDR3 totals 16 residues. Per the germline V gene, CDR1 is SGHRS and CDR2 is YFSETQ. CDR3 region: CASSGLTGGSRYAQYF. CDR3 coding DNA: TGCGCCAGCAGCGGCCTGACAGGGGGCAGCCGCTACGCGCAGTACTTC.

This chain uses TRBV4-3 with TRBJ2-1; TRBD1 aligns across 10 bases. The V gene end was trimmed by 6 bases and the J gene end by 4 bases; junction bases not matched to a gene: 6. Germline lookup yields CDR1 LGHNA and CDR2 YSLEER. CDR3 length: 15 amino acids. CDR3 nucleotide sequence: TGCGCCAGCAGGCGAGGGGACAGGGGATACAATGAGCAGTTCTTC. Its protein is CASRRGDRGYNEQFF.

In its sample, this clonotype was seen a few times. The genes are TRBV6-5 and TRBJ1-1; D is perhaps TRBD1 (5 bases). The CDR3 runs 14 residues. The ends were cut back, 0 bases at V and 1 base at J, with 6 bases in the middle. Germline CDR1 MNHEY, CDR2 SVGAGI. The CDR3: CASSYSGGNTEAFF. The CDR3 nucleotides are TGTGCCAGCAGTTACTCGGGGGGGAACACTGAAGCTTTCTTT.

This chain links TRBV13 with TRBJ2-3; no definite D call. This CDR3 is built from 13 residues. V was shortened by 5 bases and J by 2 bases, with 8 bases between the two germline ends. Germline loops: CDR1 PRHDT, CDR2 FYEKMQ (reference sequence). CDR3 DNA sequence: TGTGCCAGCAGCCCGACACTCACAGATACGCAGTATTTT. Translating it yields CASSPTLTDTQYF.

V usage is TRBV5-6 and J usage is TRBJ2-7; 7 bases match TRBD1. Germline V gene lookup returns CDR1 SGHDT and CDR2 YYEEEE. The V segment lost 4 bases and the J segment 4 bases; nucleotides outside the gene matches: 11. The CDR3 length is 15 residues. The CDR3 nucleotides are TGTGCCAGCAGCCTCACCGGGACAGCACCTTACGAGCAGTACGTC. This gives the protein CASSLTGTAPYEQYV.

This clonotype has a handful of counts. The chain recombines TRBV11-2 with TRBJ2-7, with D perhaps matching TRBD2 (6 bases). Looked up from germline, CDR1 is SGHAT and CDR2 is FQNNGV. The CDR3 extends over 15 amino acids. V was clipped by 5 bases and J by 3 bases, with 17 bases between them. In nucleotides, the CDR3 is TGTGCCAGCAGCCCCACAGTTTTCGGGGGCTACGAGCAGTACTTC. This codes for CASSPTVFGGYEQYF.

The chain is built from TRBV6-2 or TRBV6-3 and TRBJ2-3, with D possibly TRBD2 on 7 matching bases. Trimming shortened V by 0 bases and J by 1 base, and 14 bases separated the two germline ends. This CDR3 has 17 residues. Germline V gene data show CDR1 as MNHEY and CDR2 as SVGEGT. In nucleotides, the CDR3 is TGTGCCAGCAGTTACTCGGCGGCGGGGGCCCGCACAGATACGCAGTATTTT. Translating it yields CASSYSAAGARTDTQYF.

With regard to this clonotype: The junction shows a germline mismatch at one end, possibly a read error. The chain employs TRBV4-2 and TRBJ2-5; D gene ambiguous. In germline, CDR1 is LGHNA, CDR2 YNFKEQ. The CDR3 has 13 residues. The CDR3 nucleotides read TGTGCCAGCAGCCAAGATAGTCTCGAACCCACGCACTTC. The encoded protein is CASSQDSLEPTHF.

The V and J genes are TRBV29-1 and TRBJ1-2, with D possibly being TRBD1 (5 bases). The germline gives CDR1 SQVTM, CDR2 ANQGSEA. This CDR3 contains 11 residues. V gave up 4 bases and J gave up 6 bases, with 9 bases separating them. CDR3 sequence reads: CSVAGIDGYTF. CDR3 coding DNA: TGCAGCGTTGCAGGGATCGATGGCTACACCTTC.

The rearrangement links TRBV5-1 to TRBJ1-1; D possibly corresponds to TRBD1 (5 bases). The CDR3 contains 15 residues. Germline CDR1 is SGHRS and CDR2 is YFSETQ. V shed 4 bases and J shed 5 bases, with 18 bases lying between them. CDR3 region: CASSAGAPGGTEAFF. As DNA, the CDR3 is TGCGCCAGCAGCGCTGGGGCCCCCGGCGGGACTGAAGCTTTCTTT.

The V call is TRBV10-3, the J call TRBJ2-1, with D tentatively TRBD1 (6 bases). The CDR3 contains 13 residues. Germline V gene data show CDR1 as ENHRY and CDR2 as SYGVKD. The V end lost 8 bases, the J end lost 7 bases, and 15 bases lay between the germline ends. CDR3 in amino acids: CAIGERQGNEQFF. In nucleotides, the CDR3 is TGTGCCATCGGGGAACGGCAGGGGAATGAGCAGTTCTTC.

V usage is TRBV6-2 or TRBV6-3 and J usage is TRBJ1-2; D is unclear. Deletions cut 0 bases from V and 5 bases from J, with 19 bases between. The CDR3 has 17 amino acids. Germline CDR1 MNHEY, CDR2 SVGEGT. In DNA form, the CDR3 reads TGTGCCAGCAGTTACTCGATAGCCCCCCCCGGCGGTTATGGCTACACCTTC. It translates to CASSYSIAPPGGYGYTF.

This chain joins TRBV14 and TRBJ2-7; TRBD1 aligns across 9 bases. The germline V gene encodes CDR1 SGHDN and CDR2 FVKESK. Unmatched junction bases numbered 5, after V lost 1 base and J lost 4 bases. The CDR3 extends over 15 amino acids. CDR3 amino acids: CASSQGGQGVYEQYF. The CDR3, as DNA: TGTGCCAGCAGCCAAGGGGGACAGGGAGTTTACGAGCAGTACTTC.

In this sample, this clonotype turned up many times. This sequence joins TRBV12-3 or TRBV12-4 and TRBJ1-2, with D uncertain. The V and J ends lost 5 bases and 1 base respectively, with 8 bases between them. The CDR3 spans 13 residues. CDR3: CASSQTLNYGYTF. The DNA for the CDR3 is TGTGCCAGCAGTCAGACACTTAACTATGGCTACACCTTC.

The chain recombines TRBV19 with TRBJ1-2; 8 nucleotides align to TRBD1. This CDR3 has 15 residues. CDR1 LNHDA and CDR2 SQIVND come from the germline V gene (reference sequence). With V trimmed by 3 bases and J by 3 bases, 6 bases remained unmatched. This CDR3 is CASSIPTGDYYGYTF. The CDR3 DNA reads as TGTGCCAGTAGTATTCCGACAGGGGACTACTATGGCTACACCTTC.

This chain connects TRBV6-2 or TRBV6-3 to TRBJ2-1, with 11 bases aligning to TRBD1. The V and J ends lost 6 bases and 5 bases, in that order; junction bases with no gene match: 12. Germline values: CDR1 MNHEY, CDR2 SVGEGT. The CDR3 spans 17 residues. The CDR3 reads CASRRSGTGGFNNEQFF. The CDR3 DNA is TGTGCCAGCAGAAGGTCCGGGACAGGGGGTTTCAACAATGAGCAGTTCTTC.

This clonotype came up a few times. The chain joins TRBV4-1 to TRBJ1-1, with TRBD1 matching over 10 bases. CDR1 and CDR2 (germline): MGHRA, YSYEKL. Trimming removed 2 bases from V and 7 bases from J; junction bases left unmatched: 4. The CDR3 loop spans 14 amino acids. For the CDR3, the DNA is TGCGCCAGCAGCCAATCCGACAGGGGGCTTGAAGCTTTCTTT. As protein: CASSQSDRGLEAFF.

The gene calls are TRBV4-3 and TRBJ2-3; D is undetermined. The length of the CDR3 is 16 residues. The germline gives CDR1 LGHNA, CDR2 YSLEER. The V end lost 1 base, the J end lost 2 bases, and 13 bases lay between the germline ends. The CDR3 DNA reads as TGCGCCAGCAGCCAAGCGTCAGGCGGTTTCACAGATACGCAGTATTTT. Translated, it gives CASSQASGGFTDTQYF.

For the CDR3, the DNA is TGTGCCAGCTCTCACTACCCTTGGGCAGGGTGGGCTGAAGCTTTCTTT. Protein: CASSHYPWAGWAEAFF. The chain combines TRBV18 with TRBJ1-1; D perhaps matches TRBD1 (5 bases). The germline V and J ends were trimmed by 6 bases and 6 bases, with 23 bases remaining between them. Germline CDR1 is KGHSH and CDR2 is LQKENI. The CDR3 is 16 amino acids.

As concerns this clonotype: Germline and junction disagree at one end, which may indicate a read error. The chain recombines TRBV5-4 with TRBJ2-5; a weak D match, TRBD2 (5 bases). CDR1 and CDR2 from the germline V gene are SGHNT and YYREEE (reference sequence). This CDR3 has 13 amino acids. This chain's CDR3 is CASRYFAERTKYF. DNA for the CDR3: TGTGCCAGCAGGTACTTCGCGGAGCGGACCAAGTACTTC.

The chain recombines TRBV4-1 with TRBJ1-2; D is unresolved. Germline lookup yields CDR1 MGHRA and CDR2 YSYEKL. The CDR3 is 17 amino acids. V was trimmed by 0 bases and J by 8 bases, leaving 22 bases between them. CDR3 sequence: CASSQDLVEGLMGGYTF. The DNA for the CDR3 is TGCGCCAGCAGCCAAGATCTTGTGGAGGGCCTAATGGGGGGCTACACCTTC.

This clonotype was seen a few times. The rearrangement uses TRBV12-3 or TRBV12-4 and TRBJ1-1, with D possibly being TRBD1 (5 bases). The CDR3 runs 15 residues. V lost 6 bases to trimming and J lost 4 bases, with 18 bases between them. The chain's CDR3 is CASSDYQGRGTEAFF. The CDR3 bases are TGTGCCAGCAGCGATTATCAGGGCCGGGGCACTGAAGCTTTCTTT.

This clonotype showed up just a few times. The chain employs TRBV7-3 and TRBJ2-1; the D gene is possibly TRBD1 (5 bases). V lost 5 bases and J 0 bases, leaving 11 bases between the germline ends. The CDR3 contains 15 residues. Germline V gene sequence: CDR1 SGHTA, CDR2 FQGTGA. The CDR3 here is CASSLGDSSYNEQFF. In nucleotides, the CDR3 is TGTGCCAGCAGCCTAGGGGATAGCTCCTACAATGAGCAGTTCTTC.

This clonotype was seen only a few times. V usage is TRBV7-2 and J usage is TRBJ2-3; D is uncertain. The CDR3 has 14 amino acids. From germline, CDR1 is SGHTA and CDR2 FQGNSA. V lost 5 bases and J lost 3, with 12 bases in between. Here the CDR3 reads CASSQYPRTDTQYF. The DNA of the CDR3 is TGTGCCAGCAGCCAGTATCCGAGGACAGATACGCAGTATTTT.

The chain combines TRBV11-2 with TRBJ2-5, with D uncertain. This CDR3 is built from 15 residues. CDR1 and CDR2 (germline): SGHAT, FQNNGV. V lost 1 base to trimming and J lost 1 base, with 10 bases between them. The CDR3 DNA reads TGTGCCAGCAGCTTAGTTGGGGAAGGCCAAGAGACCCAGTACTTC. Translating gives CASSLVGEGQETQYF.

The chain recombines TRBV28 with TRBJ1-2; D is unclear. The CDR3 loop spans 13 amino acids. Germline V gene data show CDR1 as MDHEN and CDR2 as SYDVKM. V lost 8 bases and J lost 5, with 15 bases in between. CDR3 sequence (DNA): TGTGCCAGCTCGGGCCCAGAGATTTATGGCTACACCTTC. It specifies CASSGPEIYGYTF.